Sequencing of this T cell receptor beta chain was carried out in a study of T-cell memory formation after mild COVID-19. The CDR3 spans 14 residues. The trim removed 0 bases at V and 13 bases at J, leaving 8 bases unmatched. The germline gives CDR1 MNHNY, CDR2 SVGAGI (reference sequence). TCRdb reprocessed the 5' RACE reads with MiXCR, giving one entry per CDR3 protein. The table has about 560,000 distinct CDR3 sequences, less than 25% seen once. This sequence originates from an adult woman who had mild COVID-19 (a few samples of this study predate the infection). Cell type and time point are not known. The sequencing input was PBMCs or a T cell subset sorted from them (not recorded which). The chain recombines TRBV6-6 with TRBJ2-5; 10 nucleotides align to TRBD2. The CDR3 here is CASSYSIVAGGGYF. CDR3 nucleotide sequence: TGTGCCAGCAGTTACTCGATAGTAGCGGGAGGAGGGTACTTC.